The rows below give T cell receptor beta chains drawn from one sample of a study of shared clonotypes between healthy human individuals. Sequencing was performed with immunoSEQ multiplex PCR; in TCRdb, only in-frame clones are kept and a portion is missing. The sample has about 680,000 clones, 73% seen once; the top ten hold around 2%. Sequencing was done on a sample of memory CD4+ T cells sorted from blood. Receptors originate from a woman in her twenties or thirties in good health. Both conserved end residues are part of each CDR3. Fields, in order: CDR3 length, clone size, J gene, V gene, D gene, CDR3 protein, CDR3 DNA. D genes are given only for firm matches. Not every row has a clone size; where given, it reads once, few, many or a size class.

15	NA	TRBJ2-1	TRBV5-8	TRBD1	CASSLVTGNARRQFF	TGTGCCAGCAGCTTGGTGACAGGGAACGCCCGGAGGCAGTTCTTC
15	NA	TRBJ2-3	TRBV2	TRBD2	CARTKGLAGTDTQYF	TGTGCCAGAACCAAAGGACTAGCGGGCACAGATACGCAGTATTTT
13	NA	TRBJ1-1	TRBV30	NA	CAWIMWGAGEAFF	TGTGCCTGGATTATGTGGGGGGCCGGTGAAGCTTTCTTT
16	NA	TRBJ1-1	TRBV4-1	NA	CASSRIPLGRNTEAFF	TGCGCCAGCAGCCGCATACCTTTGGGACGTAACACTGAAGCTTTCTTT
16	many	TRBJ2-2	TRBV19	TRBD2	CASSAGLAGVAGELFF	TGTGCCAGTAGTGCTGGACTAGCGGGAGTCGCCGGGGAGCTGTTTTTT
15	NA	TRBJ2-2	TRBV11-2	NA	CASSPRGLNTGELFF	TGTGCCAGCAGCCCAAGGGGACTTAACACCGGGGAGCTGTTTTTT
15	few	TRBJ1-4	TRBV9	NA	CASSVGGTPREKLFF	TGTGCCAGCAGCGTAGGTGGGACCCCTCGTGAAAAACTGTTTTTT
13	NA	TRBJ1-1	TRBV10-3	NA	CAISGQLNTEAFF	TGTGCCATCAGTGGACAGCTGAACACTGAAGCTTTCTTT
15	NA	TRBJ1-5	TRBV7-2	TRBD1	CASSAGQNSNQPQHF	TGTGCCAGCAGTGCGGGACAGAATAGCAATCAGCCCCAGCATTTT
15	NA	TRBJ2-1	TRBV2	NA	CASSESSGSLAEQFF	TGTGCCAGCAGTGAATCCAGCGGGTCCCTAGCGGAGCAGTTCTTC
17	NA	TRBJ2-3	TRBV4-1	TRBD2	CASSQERLAGRTDTQYF	TGCGCCAGCAGCCAAGAGAGACTAGCGGGAAGGACAGATACGCAGTATTTT
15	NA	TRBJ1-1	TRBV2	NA	CASTELTGLLTEAFF	TGTGCCAGCACCGAATTAACGGGCCTCCTTACTGAAGCTTTCTTT
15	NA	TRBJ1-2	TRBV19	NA	CASSPTGQEPYGYTF	TGTGCCAGTAGCCCCACGGGGCAGGAGCCTTATGGCTACACCTTC
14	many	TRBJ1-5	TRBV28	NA	CASSYGTLNQPQHF	TGTGCCAGCAGTTACGGGACATTAAATCAGCCCCAGCATTTT
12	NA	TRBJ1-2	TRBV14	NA	CASSQGRYGYTF	TGTGCCAGCAGCCAAGGCCGCTATGGCTACACCTTC
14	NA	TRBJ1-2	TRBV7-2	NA	CASSFQSEGTGYTF	TGTGCCAGCAGCTTCCAGAGCGAGGGTACTGGCTACACCTTC
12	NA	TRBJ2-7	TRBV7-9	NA	CASSLNEQGEYF	TGTGCCAGCAGCTTAAATGAGCAGGGAGAGTACTTC
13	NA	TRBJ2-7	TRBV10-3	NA	CASSENHGYEQYF	TGTGCCAGCAGTGAAAATCATGGCTACGAGCAGTACTTC
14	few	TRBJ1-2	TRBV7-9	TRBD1	CASSHGTGGGGYTF	TGTGCCAGCAGCCATGGGACAGGGGGCGGCGGCTACACCTTC
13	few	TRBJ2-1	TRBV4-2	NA	CASSQAGYNEQFF	TGTGCCAGCAGCCAAGCGGGGTACAATGAGCAGTTCTTC
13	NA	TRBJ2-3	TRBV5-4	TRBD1	CASKGTGTDTQYF	TGTGCCAGCAAGGGGACAGGCACAGATACGCAGTATTTT
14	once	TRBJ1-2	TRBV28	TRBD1	CASIPPTGGYGYTF	TGTGCCAGCATCCCCCCTACAGGGGGCTATGGCTACACCTTC
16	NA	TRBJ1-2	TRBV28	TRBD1	CASSSFGPGQDYGYTF	TGTGCCAGCAGTTCGTTTGGCCCAGGACAGGACTATGGCTACACCTTC
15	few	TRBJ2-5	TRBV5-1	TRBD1	CASSIGDRDQETQYF	TGCGCCAGCAGCATAGGGGACAGGGACCAAGAGACCCAGTACTTC
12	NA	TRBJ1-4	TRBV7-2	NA	CASSPLDEKLFF	TGTGCCAGCAGTCCGTTGGACGAAAAACTGTTTTTT
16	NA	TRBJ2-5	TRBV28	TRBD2	CASSLSGLAGVETQYF	TGTGCCAGCAGTTTATCGGGACTAGCGGGAGTGGAGACCCAGTACTTC
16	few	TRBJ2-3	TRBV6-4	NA	CASSHMAGEHTDTQYF	TGTGCCAGCAGTCACATGGCGGGTGAACACACAGATACGCAGTATTTT
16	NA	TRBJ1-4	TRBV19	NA	CASSQTSGTGNEKLFF	TGTGCCAGTAGCCAAACCTCCGGGACGGGTAATGAAAAACTGTTTTTT
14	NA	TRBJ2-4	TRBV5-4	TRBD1	CASSPGQGSNIQYF	TGTGCCAGCAGCCCCGGACAGGGGTCGAACATTCAGTACTTC
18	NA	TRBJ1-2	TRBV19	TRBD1	CASSISAGQLNTHYGYTF	TGTGCCAGTAGTATCTCCGCGGGACAGCTAAATACCCACTATGGCTACACCTTC
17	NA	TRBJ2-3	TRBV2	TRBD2	CASSESEAAGLREKPYF	TGTGCCAGCAGTGAATCTGAGGCCGCCGGTTTGCGGGAGAAGCCGTATTTT
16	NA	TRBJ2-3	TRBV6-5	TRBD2	CASSYRTSGRGDTQYF	TGTGCCAGCAGTTACAGGACTAGCGGGAGAGGTGATACGCAGTATTTT
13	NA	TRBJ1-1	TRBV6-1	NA	CASRGLMNTEAFF	TGTGCCAGCAGGGGACTCATGAACACTGAAGCTTTCTTT
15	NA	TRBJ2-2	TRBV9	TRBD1	CASSSGTGRTGELFF	TGTGCCAGCAGCTCCGGGACAGGGCGTACCGGGGAGCTGTTTTTT
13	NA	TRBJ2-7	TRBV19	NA	CASSTSWTDEQYF	TGTGCCAGTAGTACCAGCTGGACAGACGAGCAGTACTTC
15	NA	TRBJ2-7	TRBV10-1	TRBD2	CASSETSGLSYEQYF	TGCGCCAGCAGTGAGACTAGCGGGCTCTCCTACGAGCAGTACTTC
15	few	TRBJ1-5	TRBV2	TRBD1	CASSEDRHSNQPQHF	TGTGCCAGCAGTGAGGACAGGCATAGCAATCAGCCCCAGCATTTT
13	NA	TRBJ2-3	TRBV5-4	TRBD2	CASSTSGSDTQYF	TGTGCCAGCAGTACTAGCGGGAGTGATACGCAGTATTTT
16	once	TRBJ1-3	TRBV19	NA	CASSPGSLGSGNTIYF	TGTGCCAGTAGCCCGGGCTCCTTGGGCTCTGGAAACACCATATATTTT
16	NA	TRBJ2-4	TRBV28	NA	CASSSPREGAKNIQYF	TGTGCCAGCAGCTCCCCCAGGGAAGGGGCCAAAAACATTCAGTACTTC
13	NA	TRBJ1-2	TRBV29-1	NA	CSVRTRLEYGYTF	TGCAGCGTCCGCACCAGGTTGGAATATGGCTACACCTTC
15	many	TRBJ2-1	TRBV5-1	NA	CASSLASAGYNEQFF	TGCGCCAGCAGCTTGGCCTCGGCGGGATACAATGAGCAGTTCTTC
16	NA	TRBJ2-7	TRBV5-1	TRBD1	CASSSGSGTARSEQYF	TGCGCCAGCAGCTCGGGATCCGGGACAGCGAGGTCAGAGCAGTACTTC
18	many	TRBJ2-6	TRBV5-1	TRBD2	CASSELAGGPVGANVLTF	TGCGCCAGCAGCGAATTAGCGGGAGGGCCGGTTGGGGCCAACGTCCTGACTTTC
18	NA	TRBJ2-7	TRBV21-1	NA	CASSKAPGLAESSYEQYF	TGTGCCAGCAGCAAAGCGCCCGGGCTAGCGGAGAGCTCCTACGAGCAGTACTTC
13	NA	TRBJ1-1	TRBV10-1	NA	CASKRGMNTEAFF	TGCGCCAGCAAGAGGGGCATGAACACTGAAGCTTTCTTT
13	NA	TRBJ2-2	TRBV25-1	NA	CASSPRATGELFF	TGTGCCAGCAGTCCCCGGGCAACCGGGGAGCTGTTTTTT
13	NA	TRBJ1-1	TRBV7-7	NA	CASSLQENTEAFF	TGTGCCAGCAGTCTTCAGGAGAACACTGAAGCTTTCTTT
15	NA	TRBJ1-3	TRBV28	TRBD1	CASSSRGGAGNTIYF	TGTGCCAGCAGTTCCAGGGGGGGAGCTGGAAACACCATATATTTT
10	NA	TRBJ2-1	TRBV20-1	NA	CSARLFEQFF	TGCAGTGCTAGGCTATTTGAGCAGTTCTTC
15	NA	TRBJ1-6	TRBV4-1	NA	CASSQPRGNNSPLHF	TGCGCCAGCAGCCAACCGCGGGGGAACAATTCACCCCTCCACTTT
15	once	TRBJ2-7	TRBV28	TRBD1	CASSLSGTAEYEQYF	TGTGCCAGCAGTTTATCCGGGACAGCGGAGTACGAGCAGTACTTC